This TCR beta chain was observed in a study of a mutant IDH1 vaccine in newly diagnosed glioma. TCRdb keeps only in-frame clones here, not all; method: immunoSEQ multiplex PCR. The sample carries about 60,000 clones, less than 90% recorded once. Time point denoted: week 47, end of study. In every dose of vaccine, 300 ug of mutant IDH1 20-mer peptide was given alongside topical imiquimod. Concerning this clone: Its matching antigen is unknown.

V dropped 0 bases and J dropped 2 bases, with 11 bases sitting between them. This CDR3 has 15 residues. Per germline, CDR1 SGDLS and CDR2 YYNGEE. This chain links TRBV9 with TRBJ1-1; D is unresolved. The source is a woman aged 45 to 65 with glioma. This specimen consisted of PBMCs, obtained from a glioma patient whose treatment included an IDH1 peptide vaccine. CDR3 bases: TGTGCCAGCAGCGTAGGCTCTGGTGAAAACACTGAAGCTTTCTTT. This sequence encodes CASSVGSGENTEAFF.